The rows below give T cell receptor beta chains drawn from one sample of a study of T cells in Graves' hyperthyroidism and ophthalmopathy. One entry per CDR3 protein, called by TCRdb with MiXCR from the multiplex PCR reads. In the table there are 500,000 to 600,000 distinct CDR3 sequences, 46% of which are singletons. Sequencing was carried out using peripheral blood or thyroid tissue (not recorded which). All receptors come from a woman younger than 30 with Graves' hyperthyroidism. Each CDR3 is given with its conserved first and last residue. A D gene is named only where the DNA matches it firmly. Only part of the rows carry a size: once, few, many, or a class if the clone is expanded.

NA	TRBJ2-7	many	TRBV24-1	CATSSPFSYEQYF	TGTGCCACCAGTTCACCTTTCTCCTACGAGCAGTACTTC
NA	TRBJ1-1	many	TRBV4-2	CASSQEVGANTEAFF	TGTGCCAGCAGCCAAGAAGTGGGGGCGAACACTGAAGCTTTCTTT
NA	TRBJ2-6	many	TRBV2	CASRQEGSGANVLTF	TGTGCCAGCAGACAGGAGGGCTCTGGGGCCAACGTCCTGACTTTC
TRBD1	TRBJ2-7	NA	TRBV20-1	CSDPGQGWDEQYF	TGCAGTGACCCGGGACAGGGCTGGGACGAGCAGTACTTC
NA	TRBJ1-1	many	TRBV6-2/TRBV6-3	CASGPGAEAFF	TGTGCCAGCGGGCCAGGGGCTGAAGCTTTCTTT
NA	TRBJ2-7	many	TRBV2	CASGGEQYF	TGTGCCAGCGGAGGGGAGCAGTACTTC
NA	TRBJ1-6	many	TRBV20-1	CSLGVTFGSNSPLHF	TGCAGCCTTGGGGTGACATTTGGATCTAATTCACCCCTCCACTTT
TRBD1	TRBJ1-5	many	TRBV24-1	CATSERTGAWYQPQHF	TGTGCCACCAGTGAAAGGACAGGGGCGTGGTATCAGCCCCAGCATTTT
NA	TRBJ2-7	many	TRBV28	CASSELGPRYEQYF	TGTGCCAGCAGTGAATTGGGTCCAAGGTACGAGCAGTACTTC
NA	TRBJ2-7	many	TRBV10-3	CAISGVRPGGLYEQYF	TGTGCCATCAGTGGGGTTAGGCCGGGGGGCTTATACGAGCAGTACTTC
NA	TRBJ1-2	NA	TRBV9	CASSTAGGYDYTF	TGTGCCAGCAGTACCGCGGGAGGCTATGACTACACCTTC
TRBD2	TRBJ2-5	many	TRBV4-1	CASSQPWDLRGETQYF	TGCGCCAGCAGCCAACCCTGGGACTTGCGGGGGGAGACCCAGTACTTC
NA	TRBJ1-5	NA	TRBV3-1	CASSQDWGGQPQHF	TGTGCCAGCAGCCAAGATTGGGGAGGTCAGCCCCAGCATTTT
TRBD1	TRBJ2-5	NA	TRBV20-1	CSARDRGRPVSNQPQYF	TGCAGTGCTAGAGATAGGGGGCGACCGGTCAGCAATCAGCCCCAGTACTTC
NA	TRBJ2-2	many	TRBV20-1	CSARVSRKNTGELFF	TGCAGTGCTAGAGTGTCCAGGAAGAACACCGGGGAGCTGTTTTTT
TRBD2	TRBJ2-2	many	TRBV7-3	CASSLNGDGRGELFF	TGTGCCAGCAGCTTGAACGGGGACGGGAGGGGGGAGCTGTTTTTT
NA	TRBJ2-7	few	TRBV4-2	CASSSSNRANEQYF	TGTGCCAGCAGTTCTTCTAACAGGGCTAACGAGCAGTACTTC
NA	TRBJ1-4	many	TRBV20-1	CSARDFLDPNEKLFF	TGCAGTGCTAGAGATTTTTTAGACCCTAATGAAAAACTGTTTTTT
NA	TRBJ1-5	NA	TRBV12-3/TRBV12-4	CASSRDGEDQPQHF	TGTGCCAGCAGTCGGGACGGCGAAGATCAGCCCCAGCATTTT
NA	TRBJ2-7	many	TRBV11-2	CASSLDRAHEQYF	TGTGCCAGCAGCTTAGACAGGGCCCACGAGCAGTACTTC
TRBD1	TRBJ1-1	NA	TRBV20-1	CSARSRDRGFVTEAFF	TGCAGTGCTAGATCCCGGGACAGGGGATTTGTCACTGAAGCTTTCTTT
TRBD1	TRBJ1-4	NA	TRBV10-3	CAISGPGQGGEKLFF	TGTGCCATCAGTGGACCGGGACAGGGAGGTGAAAAACTGTTTTTT
TRBD2	TRBJ2-5	NA	TRBV2	CASSGEGLAPQETQYF	TGTGCCAGCAGTGGAGAGGGACTAGCGCCCCAAGAGACCCAGTACTTC
NA	TRBJ1-4	NA	TRBV7-2	CASSLVWGPYNEKLFF	TGTGCCAGCAGCTTAGTATGGGGACCCTACAATGAAAAACTGTTTTTT
NA	TRBJ1-6	once	TRBV2	CASRGGAGLSSPLHF	TGTGCCAGCAGGGGGGGGGCAGGGCTATCGTCACCCCTCCACTTT
NA	TRBJ1-1	many	TRBV7-9	CASSLDSYTEAFF	TGTGCCAGCAGCTTAGACTCATACACTGAAGCTTTCTTT
TRBD1	TRBJ1-5	many	TRBV10-2	CASATGDNQPQHF	TGCGCCAGCGCTACAGGGGACAATCAGCCCCAGCATTTT
NA	TRBJ2-7	NA	TRBV24-1	CATSASGGTYEQYF	TGTGCCACCAGTGCTTCCGGCGGGACGTACGAGCAGTACTTC
TRBD2	TRBJ2-5	few	TRBV20-1	CSARNYGAGGLVGETQYF	TGCAGTGCCAGAAACTACGGAGCGGGAGGGCTTGTGGGAGAGACCCAGTACTTC
NA	TRBJ2-1	NA	TRBV24-1	CATGGSSSYNEQFF	TGTGCCACCGGGGGGAGTAGCTCCTACAATGAGCAGTTCTTC
TRBD2	TRBJ2-7	NA	TRBV15	CATSKNRLAGGSTAYEQYF	TGTGCCACCAGCAAAAACAGACTAGCGGGAGGGTCTACGGCCTACGAGCAGTACTTC
NA	TRBJ2-2	few	TRBV2	CASSDGGATGELFF	TGTGCCAGCAGTGATGGGGGAGCGACCGGGGAGCTGTTTTTT
NA	TRBJ1-4	NA	TRBV20-1	CSASFDTDTEKLFF	TGCAGTGCTAGTTTCGACACCGACACTGAAAAACTGTTTTTT
TRBD2	TRBJ2-5	NA	TRBV7-7	CASSPLAGGVETQYF	TGTGCCAGCAGCCCTCTAGCGGGAGGGGTGGAGACCCAGTACTTC
NA	TRBJ1-1	many	TRBV6-4	CASSDSFSSSSGRVFF	TGTGCCAGCAGTGACTCGTTCTCGAGTTCGTCCGGGAGGGTTTTCTTT
NA	TRBJ2-1	NA	TRBV5-1	CASSPRGYNEQFF	TGCGCCAGCAGCCCCCGGGGATACAATGAGCAGTTCTTC
NA	TRBJ1-1	NA	TRBV6-5	CATRRASGTHVNTEAFF	TGTGCCACTAGGAGAGCTAGCGGGACGCACGTCAACACTGAAGCTTTCTTT
TRBD1	TRBJ1-1	many	TRBV12-3/TRBV12-4	CASSPGQGAHTEAFF	TGTGCCAGCAGTCCCGGACAGGGGGCGCACACTGAAGCTTTCTTT
NA	TRBJ2-7	NA	TRBV2	CASMSLGISYEQYF	TGTGCCAGCATGAGCTTGGGGATCTCCTACGAGCAGTACTTC
NA	TRBJ2-7	many	TRBV6-6	CASSYGTDSYEQYF	TGTGCCAGCAGTTACGGGACGGACTCCTACGAGCAGTACTTC
TRBD1	TRBJ2-7	NA	TRBV7-7	CASSSLTGDEQYF	TGTGCCAGCAGCTCCTTGACAGGGGACGAGCAGTACTTC
TRBD2	TRBJ2-7	many	TRBV7-9	CASSPPGTSGSEQYF	TGTGCCAGCAGCCCGCCTGGGACTAGCGGGAGTGAGCAGTACTTC
TRBD2	TRBJ2-3	NA	TRBV14	CASSQVRGRDTHLPTQYF	TGTGCCAGCAGCCAAGTGCGGGGGAGAGATACGCACCTCCCTACGCAGTATTTT
TRBD1	TRBJ2-7	many	TRBV2	CASISGQGYEQYF	TGTGCCAGCATCTCGGGACAGGGCTACGAGCAGTACTTC
TRBD1	TRBJ1-6	NA	TRBV29-1	CSVDRGNSPLHF	TGCAGCGTTGACAGGGGGAATTCACCCCTCCACTTT
TRBD1	TRBJ2-7	many	TRBV29-1	CSVSPGTGLYEQYF	TGCAGCGTCTCCCCCGGGACAGGTCTCTACGAGCAGTACTTC
NA	TRBJ1-1	NA	TRBV2	CASREVAGSNEAFF	TGTGCCAGCAGGGAGGTAGCGGGGAGCAATGAAGCTTTCTTT
TRBD1	TRBJ2-7	many	TRBV7-3	CASSRDREGEQYF	TGTGCCAGCAGCCGGGACAGGGAAGGCGAGCAGTACTTC
TRBD1	TRBJ1-2	many	TRBV5-6	CASRWGDRDYGYTF	TGTGCCAGCAGGTGGGGAGACAGGGACTATGGCTACACCTTC
NA	TRBJ1-5	many	TRBV20-1	CSARSLGNSNQPQHF	TGCAGTGCTAGATCGTTGGGGAATAGCAATCAGCCCCAGCATTTT
TRBD2	TRBJ2-3	few	TRBV7-3	CASSSLAGGVTDTQYF	TGTGCCAGCAGCTCACTAGCGGGAGGGGTCACAGATACGCAGTATTTT
NA	TRBJ2-7	many	TRBV25-1	CASSELGKGDYEQYF	TGTGCCAGCAGTGAATTAGGAAAGGGGGACTACGAGCAGTACTTC
NA	TRBJ1-1	many	TRBV9	CASSVGSGNTEAFF	TGTGCCAGCAGCGTAGGTTCTGGGAACACTGAAGCTTTCTTT
TRBD1	TRBJ2-6	NA	TRBV7-6	CASSPAPGQAYVLTF	TGTGCCAGCAGCCCCGCCCCGGGACAGGCCTACGTCCTGACTTTC
TRBD2	TRBJ2-7	NA	TRBV20-1	CSATGASGTFEQYF	TGCAGTGCTACTGGGGCTAGCGGGACTTTCGAGCAGTACTTC
NA	TRBJ2-5	NA	TRBV20-1	CSARDPVGNRQETQYF	TGCAGTGCTAGAGATCCGGTCGGGAACCGCCAAGAGACCCAGTACTTC
NA	TRBJ2-5	NA	TRBV27	CASSFAVGKETQYF	TGTGCCAGCAGTTTTGCGGTTGGGAAGGAGACCCAGTACTTC